One sample yielded the 28 T cell receptor beta chains listed below, sequenced in a study of cytomegalovirus exposure and HLA in healthy donors. 60 Vbeta and 13 Jbeta primers were used in PCR. Sequencing used immunoSEQ multiplex PCR; TCRdb keeps in-frame clones, though not all of them. The repertoire holds tens of thousands of clones, with roughly 80% as singletons. Specimen: PBMCs. Every receptor here comes from a male donor in good health and CMV-seronegative.

The rearrangement joins TRBV6-4 to TRBJ2-1; 8 nucleotides match TRBD2. After removal of 0 bases from V and 3 bases from J, the junction contained 4 bases not matched to a gene. The CDR3 runs 16 residues. The germline gives CDR1 MRHNA, CDR2 SNTAGT. DNA of the CDR3: TGTGCCAGCAGTGACTCGGGGAGCGGGGGCTACAATGAGCAGTTCTTC. Its translation is CASSDSGSGGYNEQFF.

The rearrangement joins TRBV7-3 to TRBJ2-2; 8 positions agree with TRBD1. Trimming removed 5 bases from V and 1 base from J; junction bases left unmatched: 3. CDR1 is SGHTA and CDR2 is FQGTGA in the germline V gene. The length of the CDR3 is 15 residues. The CDR3 spells CASSRGQENTGELFF. CDR3 sequence (DNA): TGTGCCAGCAGCCGGGGACAGGAGAACACCGGGGAGCTGTTTTTT.

The genes are TRBV7-6 and TRBJ1-1, with D unclear. V dropped 2 bases and J dropped 3 bases, with 7 bases sitting between them. This CDR3 is 13 amino acids long. Germline lookup yields CDR1 SGHVS and CDR2 FNYEAQ. The CDR3 loop is CASSLFPDTEAFF. CDR3 in DNA: TGTGCCAGCAGCTTATTCCCGGACACTGAAGCTTTCTTT. Full variable domain (outside the CDR3, taken from reference TRBV7-6 and TRBJ1-1): GAGVSQSPRYKVTKRGQDVALRCDPISGHVSLYWYRQALGQGPEFLTYFNYEAQQDKSGLPNDRFSAERPEGSISTLTIQRTEQRDSAMYRCASSLFPDTEAFFGQGTRLTVV.

The genes are TRBV29-1 and TRBJ1-2, with 7 nucleotides matching TRBD1. CDR1 is SQVTM and CDR2 is ANQGSEA in the germline V gene. The J segment lost 3 bases and the V segment lost 0 bases, leaving 10 bases of the junction unmatched. CDR3 length equals 16 residues. The CDR3 region is CSVEDKAGGGYYGYTF. In DNA form, the CDR3 reads TGCAGCGTTGAAGATAAGGCAGGGGGAGGCTACTATGGCTACACCTTC.

V gene TRBV4-2 combines with J gene TRBJ2-2; 9 bases are shared with TRBD1. The V gene end was trimmed by 0 bases and the J gene end by 6 bases; junction bases not matched to a gene: 5. The CDR3 totals 16 residues. Germline V gene sequence: CDR1 LGHNA, CDR2 YNFKEQ. The CDR3 DNA is TGTGCCAGCAGCCAAGATTACACAGGGGGCGCCGGGGAGCTGTTTTTT. Protein product: CASSQDYTGGAGELFF.

CDR3 sequence reads: CAWSSTGLAYEQYF. CDR3 coding DNA: TGTGCCTGGTCTTCGACAGGCCTAGCCTACGAGCAGTACTTC. The chain has TRBV30 and TRBJ2-7; a possible D gene is TRBD1 (6 bases). Germline V gene data show CDR1 as GTSNPN and CDR2 as SVGIG (reference sequence). The CDR3 contains 14 residues. Trimming shortened V by 5 bases and J by 2 bases, and 16 bases separated the two germline ends.

The chain employs TRBV29-1 and TRBJ1-2; TRBD1 aligns across 9 bases. The CDR3 spans 14 residues. Germline V gives CDR1 SQVTM, CDR2 ANQGSEA. The J segment lost 7 bases and the V segment lost 2 bases, leaving 8 bases of the junction unmatched. The CDR3: CSVEKVQGAGGYTF. CDR3 DNA sequence: TGCAGCGTTGAAAAAGTACAGGGGGCTGGTGGCTACACCTTC.

This clone turned up a few times. In DNA, the CDR3 is TGTGCCAGCAGTGAAGGAGCAGGGCCCAATGAGCAGTTCTTC. Protein sequence: CASSEGAGPNEQFF. V and J are TRBV6-1 and TRBJ2-1; weak D call: TRBD1 (5 bases). The CDR3 covers 14 residues. Germline V gene sequence: CDR1 MNHNS, CDR2 SASEGT. Trimming cost V 1 base and J 6 bases, with 10 bases left between them.

This rearrangement joins TRBV5-6 to TRBJ2-7; the D is unclear. This CDR3 spans 14 amino acids. Trimming took off 3 bases at V and 0 bases at J, with 10 bases between the two ends. Germline values: CDR1 SGHDT, CDR2 YYEEEE. The CDR3 spells CASSSMTLSYEQYF. The CDR3 nucleotides are TGTGCCAGCAGCTCCATGACACTCTCCTACGAGCAGTACTTC.

The chain carries TRBV9 and TRBJ2-7, with 7 bases identical to TRBD1. Germline CDR1 SGDLS, CDR2 YYNGEE. The CDR3 is 14 amino acids. V lost 4 bases to trimming and J lost 5 bases; unmatched junction nucleotides: 9. The CDR3 DNA is TGTGCCAGCAGCCCGACCGACAGGGTCCACGAGCAGTACTTC. The encoded protein is CASSPTDRVHEQYF.

The V gene is TRBV4-3, the J gene TRBJ1-1; D is undetermined. Germline CDR1 LGHNA, CDR2 YSLEER. The ends were cut back, 0 bases at V and 8 bases at J, with 10 bases in the middle. The CDR3 totals 13 residues. The CDR3 nucleotides are TGCGCCAGCAGCCAAGACGGTTTCACGGAAGCTTTCTTT. The encoded protein is CASSQDGFTEAFF.

This chain uses TRBV6-5 with TRBJ2-3; 13 bases are a match to TRBD2. Germline CDR1 is MNHEY and CDR2 is SVGAGI. The junction had 8 bases not matched to a gene; V was cut back by 6 bases and J by 11 bases. This CDR3 has 14 amino acids. DNA of the CDR3: TGTGCCAGCAGCCGGGGGACTAGCGGGGAGGGGCAGTATTTT. Its translation is CASSRGTSGEGQYF.

The V and J genes are TRBV30 and TRBJ2-3; D unclear. The CDR3 is 12 amino acids. Trimming left V 2 bases short and J 3 bases short, with 6 bases between. The germline V gene encodes CDR1 GTSNPN and CDR2 SVGIG (reference sequence). The CDR3 coding sequence is TGTGCCTGGAGTCTGCAGACAGATACGCAGTATTTT. It specifies CAWSLQTDTQYF. Drawing the rest from reference TRBV30 and TRBJ2-3, the complete variable domain is SQTIHQWPATLVQPVGSPLSLECTVEGTSNPNLYWYRQAAGRGLQLLFYSVGIGQISSEVPQNLSASRPQDRQFILSSKKLLLSDSGFYLCAWSLQTDTQYFGPGTRLTVL.

This clone was recorded once. V and J are TRBV10-3 and TRBJ2-7; a weak D match, TRBD2 (7 bases). This CDR3 contains 16 residues. V gave up 6 bases and J gave up 6 bases, with 24 bases separating them. CDR1 ENHRY and CDR2 SYGVKD come from the germline V gene. CDR3 in DNA: TGTGCCATCAGCCCAGCGCCTTTCGGGGGGCTTGGCGAGCAGTACTTC. It codes for CAISPAPFGGLGEQYF.

This chain links TRBV4-1 with TRBJ1-3, with D hard to call. CDR1 and CDR2 (germline): MGHRA, YSYEKL. V dropped 4 bases and J dropped 4 bases, with 8 bases sitting between them. CDR3 length: 13 amino acids. The CDR3 DNA reads TGCGCCAGCAGCCCCGGGAGGGGAAACACCATATATTTT. Translating gives CASSPGRGNTIYF.

This clone was counted only a few times. The V and J genes are TRBV5-4 and TRBJ2-5; no reliable D call. The ends were cut back, 3 bases at V and 5 bases at J, with 11 bases in the middle. The germline V gene has CDR1 SGHNT and CDR2 YYREEE (reference sequence). CDR3 size: 13 residues. The CDR3 nucleotides read TGTGCCAGCAGCTACGAGGCACGGGAGACCCAGTACTTC. This encodes CASSYEARETQYF.

This clone was picked up one time. CDR3 DNA: TGTGCCAGCAGCTTTAAGCTGCCCTCGACAGGTTCTGGGGCCAACGTCCTGACTTTC. Translating gives CASSFKLPSTGSGANVLTF. V is TRBV11-3 and J is TRBJ2-6; D possibly corresponds to TRBD1 (6 bases). Germline CDR1 SGHNT, CDR2 YENEEA. The CDR3 is made up of 19 amino acids. V was shortened by 3 bases and J by 1 base, with 19 bases between the two germline ends.

The V gene is TRBV25-1, the J gene TRBJ2-1, with a tentative D call TRBD1 (6 bases). This CDR3 spans 15 amino acids. With 8 bases removed from V and 6 bases from J, the gap between germline ends came to 20 bases. Germline assignment: CDR1 MGHDK and CDR2 SYGVNS. The CDR3 DNA is TGTGCCAGCGGGCTTCTGCAGGGGAACGGCAATGAGCAGTTCTTC. This encodes CASGLLQGNGNEQFF.

This chain links TRBV29-1 with TRBJ1-2; no clear D. The CDR3 is 14 residues long. V was pared by 4 bases and J by 3 bases, with 15 bases between. Germline CDR1 and CDR2: SQVTM and ANQGSEA. The CDR3 sequence is CSVGATEADYGYTF. In nucleotides, the CDR3 is TGCAGCGTTGGGGCAACGGAAGCAGACTATGGCTACACCTTC.

The rearrangement uses TRBV30 and TRBJ1-1, with D possibly TRBD1 on 5 matching bases. Trimming left V 7 bases short and J 1 base short, with 16 bases between. The CDR3 loop spans 14 amino acids. Germline CDR1 is GTSNPN and CDR2 is SVGIG (reference sequence). CDR3 loop: CALPSGVPNTEAFF. The CDR3 DNA sequence: TGTGCCTTGCCATCGGGGGTGCCGAACACTGAAGCTTTCTTT.

The chain is built from TRBV27 and TRBJ1-1, with 7 positions matching TRBD1. The V and J ends lost 2 bases and 1 base, in that order; junction bases with no gene match: 1. Germline assignment: CDR1 MNHEY and CDR2 SMNVEV (reference sequence). The CDR3 loop spans 14 amino acids. In nucleotides, the CDR3 is TGTGCCAGCAGTTTACAGGGGGGGAACACTGAAGCTTTCTTT. The encoded protein is CASSLQGGNTEAFF.

V and J are TRBV7-8 and TRBJ2-5; 8 nucleotides match TRBD2. V dropped 5 bases and J dropped 5; count of bases not matched to a gene: 13. Germline V CDR1 and CDR2: SGHVS, FQNEAQ. CDR3 length: 16 residues. CDR3: CASSPLGSGRRETQYF. The CDR3 DNA follows: TGTGCCAGCAGCCCGCTCGGCAGCGGGAGAAGGGAGACCCAGTACTTC.

The chain recombines TRBV6-5 with TRBJ1-6; TRBD1 agrees at 7 bases. The V gene's germline CDR1 is MNHEY and CDR2 SVGAGI. CDR3 length equals 15 residues. V trimming: 5 bases; J trimming: 5 bases; junction bases outside the gene matches: 6. This CDR3 reads CASSPTGAHNSPLHF. Here the CDR3 DNA reads TGTGCCAGCAGTCCCACAGGGGCTCATAATTCACCCCTCCACTTT.

The V call is TRBV6-1, the J call TRBJ1-4, with D perhaps matching TRBD1 (6 bases). The CDR3 covers 14 residues. CDR1 is MNHNS, CDR2 SASEGT, per germline. The V and J ends lost 6 bases and 4 bases respectively, with 12 bases between them. CDR3 in DNA: TGTGCCAGCAGCGTTGACAGGAATAATGAAAAACTGTTTTTT. Its protein is CASSVDRNNEKLFF.

The J gene is TRBJ2-1, the V gene TRBV10-1; TRBD2 aligns across 9 bases. CDR3 size: 15 residues. V lost 3 bases to trimming and J lost 7 bases; unmatched junction nucleotides: 7. Looked up from germline, CDR1 is WNHNN and CDR2 is SYGVQD (reference sequence). The CDR3 sequence is CASSESLAGRNEQFF. CDR3 coding DNA: TGCGCCAGCAGTGAATCGCTAGCGGGGAGGAATGAGCAGTTCTTC.

As DNA, the CDR3 is TGTGCCAGCAGTTCCCGGACAGGGGTGGGTGGCTACACCTTC. Encoded protein: CASSSRTGVGGYTF. The chain has TRBV27 and TRBJ1-2, with 9 bases aligning to TRBD1. Germline CDR1 and CDR2: MNHEY and SMNVEV (reference sequence). With 4 bases clipped from V and 7 bases from J, the junction kept 7 bases outside the gene matches. This CDR3 is 14 amino acids long.

The J gene is TRBJ1-4, the V gene TRBV28; no clear D. Trimming took off 2 bases at V and 8 bases at J, with 9 bases between the two ends. Per the germline V gene, CDR1 is MDHEN and CDR2 is SYDVKM. The CDR3 spans 13 residues. CDR3 in DNA: TGTGCCAGCAGTTTACGGAGGCCCGAAAAACTGTTTTTT. Protein sequence: CASSLRRPEKLFF.

The chain recombines TRBV7-2 with TRBJ1-5; no reliable D call. Trimming shortened V by 1 base and J by 6 bases, and 7 bases separated the two germline ends. The CDR3 runs to 13 residues. Germline CDR1 reads SGHTA; CDR2 reads FQGNSA. The CDR3 DNA reads TGTGCCAGCAGCTTAGTCGCCGGTCAGCCCCAGCATTTT. Residues: CASSLVAGQPQHF.